The T cell receptor beta chain described here comes from a study of cytomegalovirus exposure and HLA in healthy donors. PCR primers comprised 60 Vbeta and 13 Jbeta primers. The table came from immunoSEQ multiplex PCR; TCRdb's copy has only in-frame clones and leaves some out. The sample holds 150,000 to 200,000 clones; roughly four fifths are singletons and the top ten take roughly 3.6%. The CDR3 is 12 residues long. CDR1 and CDR2 from the germline V gene are SGHTA and FQGNSA. The V end lost 5 bases, the J end lost 3 bases, and 7 bases lay between the germline ends. The TCR originated in a man aged 35 to 55 in good health and CMV-seropositive. J is TRBJ2-5 and V is TRBV7-2; D ambiguous. Specimen: PBMCs. CDR3 sequence reads: CASSPVEETQYF. The CDR3 DNA reads as TGTGCCAGCAGCCCAGTGGAAGAGACCCAGTACTTC.